The clone carrying this T cell receptor (beta chain) was observed at least ten times. The antigen remains unidentified. The sample belongs to a study of breast tumors, draining lymph nodes, adjacent tissues. Notes on the study in general: Most tumor T cells seemingly derive from lymph node, then expand in tumor. Tumor repertoires ranked between lymph nodes and nontumor tissue in diversity, with V and J gene preferences. Luminal-like breast cancer showed significantly higher tumor–nontumor repertoire similarity than basal-like.

There are 16 residues in the CDR3. Germline values: CDR1 LNHDA, CDR2 SQIVND (reference sequence). Deletions cut 3 bases from V and 1 base from J, with 13 bases between. Breast cancer patients provided tissue from their axillary draining lymph nodes. From the multiplex PCR reads, TCRdb called clonotypes with MiXCR, one entry per CDR3 protein. The profile shows approximately 90,000 distinct CDR3 sequences, roughly 28% of them singletons. Specimen: axillary lymph node tissue. The rearrangement uses TRBV19 and TRBJ1-5, with a tentative D call TRBD1 (5 bases). This sequence was found in a female donor with breast cancer. Some clones in this sample may be carry-over from other donors' samples. DNA of the CDR3: TGTGCCAGTAGTATTGATTTAGGGGCGAGCAATCAGCCCCAGCATTTT. Translation gives CASSIDLGASNQPQHF.